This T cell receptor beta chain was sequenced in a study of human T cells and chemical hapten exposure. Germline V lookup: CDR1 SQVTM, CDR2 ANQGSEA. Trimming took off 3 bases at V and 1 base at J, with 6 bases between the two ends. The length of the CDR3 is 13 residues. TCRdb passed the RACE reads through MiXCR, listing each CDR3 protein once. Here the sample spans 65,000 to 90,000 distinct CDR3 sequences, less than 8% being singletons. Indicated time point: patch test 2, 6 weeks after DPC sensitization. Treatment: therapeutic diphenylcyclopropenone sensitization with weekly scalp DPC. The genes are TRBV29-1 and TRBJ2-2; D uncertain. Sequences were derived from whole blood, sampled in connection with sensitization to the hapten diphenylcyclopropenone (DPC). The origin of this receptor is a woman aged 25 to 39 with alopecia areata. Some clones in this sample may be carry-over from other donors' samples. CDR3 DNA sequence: TGCAGCGTTGACCGCGGGAACACCGGGGAGCTGTTTTTT. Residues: CSVDRGNTGELFF.